The 32 T cell receptor beta chains presented below share a single source sample, sequenced in a study of Ad26.COV2.S vaccination and SARS-CoV-2 variants. The treatment here: some 20 received Ad26.COV2.S at low or high dose, single or two shots; about 5 received placebo; per-sample allocation not given. Repertoires come from day 63 after the first vaccine or placebo injection. Repertoires were generated with immunoSEQ multiplex PCR, while TCRdb's copy carries only in-frame clones and drops some. The data contain about 420,000 clones, roughly 90% of them seen just once; the ten biggest clones take up roughly 4%. The sequenced sample was peripheral blood, obtained in a trial of Ad26.COV2.S vaccine versus placebo. The receptors stem from a person between 18 and 65 years old who received the Ad26.COV2.S COVID-19 vaccine or a placebo.

This rearrangement joins TRBV7-2 to TRBJ2-2; D unresolved. Trimming took 0 bases from V and 4 from J, leaving 9 bases between them. Germline V gives CDR1 SGHTA, CDR2 FQGNSA. The CDR3 loop spans 15 amino acids. Here the CDR3 reads CASSLASQTTGELFF. DNA for the CDR3: TGTGCCAGCAGCTTAGCAAGCCAGACCACCGGGGAGCTGTTTTTT. Full variable domain (rest looked up from reference TRBV7-2 and TRBJ2-2): GAGVSQSPSNKVTEKGKDVELRCDPISGHTALYWYRQSLGQGLEFLIYFQGNSAPDKSGLPSDRFSAERTGGSVSTLTIQRTQQEDSAVYLCASSLASQTTGELFFGEGSRLTVL.

V usage is TRBV28 and J usage is TRBJ2-7; 8 bases align to TRBD1. J lost 5 bases, V lost 3 bases, and 15 bases had no gene match. CDR1 is MDHEN, CDR2 SYDVKM, per germline. This CDR3 spans 17 amino acids. Written as DNA, the CDR3 is TGTGCCAGCAGTTTCCACCCAGGGACAGGCACCCCGGACGAGCAGTACTTC. This gives the protein CASSFHPGTGTPDEQYF.

The chain links TRBV19 to TRBJ1-6; 8 nucleotides align to TRBD1. CDR1 and CDR2 from the germline V gene are LNHDA and SQIVND (reference sequence). The CDR3 covers 14 residues. V was pared by 7 bases and J by 9 bases, with 8 bases of the junction left unmatched. This CDR3 is CASTPQGAGSPLHF. CDR3 sequence (DNA): TGTGCCAGTACTCCTCAGGGGGCCGGTTCACCCCTCCACTTT.

The DNA of the CDR3 is TGTGCCAGCAGTCCACGTCGGGCTGGGGCCAACGTCCTGACTTTC. Translating it yields CASSPRRAGANVLTF. The chain joins TRBV6-5 to TRBJ2-6; D uncertain. The V gene's germline CDR1 is MNHEY and CDR2 SVGAGI. The CDR3 runs 15 residues. Trimming stripped 5 bases from V and 2 bases from J, with 10 bases between.

This sequence joins TRBV23-1 and TRBJ1-1; no definite D call. TRBV23-1 is labeled an ORF, and its function is uncertain. The CDR3 sequence is 14 residues long. V was cut by 2 bases and J by 1 base, with 8 bases left in between. The CDR3 region is CASSQHHGNTEAFF. In nucleotides, the CDR3 is TGCGCCAGCAGTCAACATCACGGGAACACTGAAGCTTTCTTT.

This clone was seen only once. The chain combines TRBV7-9 with TRBJ2-2; weak D call: TRBD2 (5 bases). V was cut by 5 bases and J by 5 bases, with 15 bases left in between. This CDR3 region has 15 residues. Per the germline V gene, CDR1 is SEHNR and CDR2 is FQNEAQ (reference sequence). The chain's CDR3 is CASSPRVGPTGELFF. The DNA of the CDR3 is TGTGCCAGCAGCCCGCGGGTAGGGCCTACCGGGGAGCTGTTTTTT. Full variable domain (remainder filled in from reference TRBV7-9 and TRBJ2-2): DTGVSQNPRHKITKRGQNVTFRCDPISEHNRLYWYRQTLGQGPEFLTYFQNEAQLEKSRLLSDRFSAERPKGSFSTLEIQRTEQGDSAMYLCASSPRVGPTGELFFGEGSRLTVL.

In its sample, this clone was seen once. The chain links TRBV9 to TRBJ2-3; unclear D gene. The CDR3 runs 16 residues. V lost 0 bases and J 0 bases, leaving 11 bases between the germline ends. Germline CDR1 and CDR2: SGDLS and YYNGEE. The CDR3 DNA follows: TGTGCCAGCAGCGTAGGAAGTTTCAGGAGCACAGATACGCAGTATTTT. Translated, it gives CASSVGSFRSTDTQYF.

This chain joins TRBV6-4 and TRBJ2-5; D gene ambiguous. This CDR3 spans 13 amino acids. The V gene lost 8 bases and the J gene lost 6 bases, with 16 bases spanning the gap. Looked up from germline, CDR1 is MRHNA and CDR2 is SNTAGT. As DNA, the CDR3 is TGTGCCAGCTCCCCCCGCCTCCGGCAGACCCAGTACTTC. Its protein is CASSPRLRQTQYF.

This chain joins TRBV28 and TRBJ1-2, with TRBD1 matching over 7 bases. The CDR3 runs to 15 residues. V was clipped by 3 bases and J by 4 bases; unmatched bases: 8. Germline assignment: CDR1 MDHEN and CDR2 SYDVKM. The CDR3, as DNA: TGTGCCAGCAGTTTCACACGGACAGGCCGCTATGGCTACACCTTC. Translation gives CASSFTRTGRYGYTF.

The rearrangement joins TRBV5-6 to TRBJ2-3; D perhaps matches TRBD2 (6 bases). The CDR3 sequence is 14 residues long. Between the trimmed V and J ends, which lost 4 bases and 7 bases, there was a span of 16 bases. Germline CDR1 SGHDT, CDR2 YYEEEE. The DNA for the CDR3 is TGTGCCAGCAGCCCGGGACTCGACTTCAATACGCAGTATTTT. Its translation: CASSPGLDFNTQYF.

The chain combines TRBV19 with TRBJ1-5; D is perhaps TRBD1 (6 bases). The length of the CDR3 is 17 residues. Trimming cost V 0 bases and J 3 bases, with 15 bases left between them. Per the germline V gene, CDR1 is LNHDA and CDR2 is SQIVND (reference sequence). In DNA, the CDR3 is TGTGCCAGTAGTATAGATACGAACAGGGCAATCAATCAGCCCCAGCATTTT. It encodes CASSIDTNRAINQPQHF.

The V call is TRBV7-9, the J call TRBJ1-4; D is uncertain. The CDR3 totals 14 residues. The V end lost 5 bases, the J end lost 10 bases, and 17 bases lay between the germline ends. CDR1 is SEHNR, CDR2 FQNEAQ, per germline (reference sequence). CDR3 region: CASSTPGVEGKLFF. CDR3 DNA sequence: TGTGCCAGCAGCACCCCCGGGGTAGAAGGAAAACTGTTTTTT.

The chain couples TRBV9 to TRBJ2-7; a weak D match, TRBD2 (6 bases). The germline CDR1 and CDR2 sequences are SGDLS and YYNGEE. V lost 0 bases and J 7 bases, leaving 11 bases between the germline ends. The CDR3 sequence is 13 residues long. CDR3 sequence: CASSVASREEQYF. The DNA of the CDR3 is TGTGCCAGCAGCGTAGCATCCCGGGAGGAGCAGTACTTC.

The chain couples TRBV11-2 to TRBJ2-3; 7 bases line up with TRBD2. This CDR3 has 14 amino acids. V lost 5 bases to trimming and J lost 2 bases; unmatched junction nucleotides: 4. The germline V gene encodes CDR1 SGHAT and CDR2 FQNNGV. CDR3 DNA: TGTGCCAGCAGCCTAGCGGTTAACACAGATACGCAGTATTTT. Its translation: CASSLAVNTDTQYF. The full variable domain, rest sourced from reference TRBV11-2 and TRBJ2-3, is EAGVAQSPRYKIIEKRQSVAFWCNPISGHATLYWYQQILGQGPKLLIQFQNNGVVDDSQLPKDRFSAERLKGVDSTLKIQPAKLEDSAVYLCASSLAVNTDTQYFGPGTRLTVL.

The rearrangement uses TRBV2 and TRBJ2-3, with D perhaps TRBD1 (6 bases). The germline V and J ends were trimmed by 8 bases and 3 bases, with 15 bases remaining between them. CDR1 and CDR2 from the germline V gene are SNHLY and FYNNEI. This CDR3 comprises 14 residues. The chain's CDR3 is CASGGHPRTDTQYF. CDR3 DNA: TGTGCCAGCGGGGGACACCCAAGAACAGATACGCAGTATTTT.

This clone was seen a few times. The J gene is TRBJ1-6, the V gene TRBV2; D gene ambiguous. This CDR3 contains 14 residues. V was shortened by 4 bases and J by 10 bases, with 14 bases between the two germline ends. CDR1 is SNHLY and CDR2 is FYNNEI in the germline V gene. The CDR3 nucleotides read TGTGCCAGCAGTGGGACCCGGACGGGATCACCCCTCCACTTT. This codes for CASSGTRTGSPLHF.

There are many counts of this clone. The chain carries TRBV2 and TRBJ2-7; D may be TRBD1 (5 bases). The V end lost 6 bases, the J end lost 7 bases, and 13 bases lay between the germline ends. Per germline, CDR1 SNHLY and CDR2 FYNNEI. CDR3 length: 12 residues. The CDR3 bases are TGTGCCAGCAGGCTTAATGCAGGGGAGCAGTACTTC. Its translation is CASRLNAGEQYF.

This sequence joins TRBV19 and TRBJ2-5, with D perhaps assigned TRBD1 or TRBD2 (5 bases each). Trimming stripped 8 bases from V and 2 bases from J, with 12 bases between. CDR3 size: 13 residues. The germline V gene has CDR1 LNHDA and CDR2 SQIVND (reference sequence). The CDR3, as DNA: TGTGCCAGTCGTGGGGGTACACAAGAGACCCAGTACTTC. Protein product: CASRGGTQETQYF.

A remark on this clone: Other DNA sequences in the same sample also yield this CDR3. CDR3 region: CASSRDRSSYEQYF. The CDR3 DNA sequence: TGTGCCAGCAGCCGGGACAGGAGCTCCTACGAGCAGTACTTC. The chain has TRBV6-5 and TRBJ2-7; TRBD1 matches at 8 bases. With V trimmed by 6 bases and J by 0 bases, 4 bases remained unmatched. Per germline, CDR1 MNHEY and CDR2 SVGAGI. The CDR3 is 14 residues long.

The rearrangement links TRBV6-5 to TRBJ1-5; D not certain. This CDR3 has 15 amino acids. V was trimmed by 5 bases and J by 3 bases, leaving 14 bases between them. Germline V lookup: CDR1 MNHEY, CDR2 SVGAGI. The CDR3 reads CASSMGLGNNQPQHF. The CDR3 coding sequence is TGTGCCAGCAGTATGGGCTTAGGAAACAATCAGCCCCAGCATTTT.

The chain links TRBV5-4 to TRBJ2-1; 7 bases line up with TRBD1. Losses at the gene ends were 3 bases for V and 15 bases for J; bases not matched to a gene: 6. Germline CDR1 and CDR2: SGHNT and YYREEE (reference sequence). The CDR3 is 11 residues long. CDR3 bases: TGTGCCAGCAGCTCACCGACAGGGAGGTTCTTC. Its translation is CASSSPTGRFF. Full variable domain (rest looked up from reference TRBV5-4 and TRBJ2-1): ETGVTQSPTHLIKTRGQQVTLRCSSQSGHNTVSWYQQALGQGPQFIFQYYREEENGRGNFPPRFSGLQFPNYSSELNVNALELDDSALYLCASSSPTGRFFGPGTRLTVL.

V is TRBV19 and J is TRBJ2-7; D is unresolved. The CDR3 runs 12 residues. Germline-derived CDR1 and CDR2 are LNHDA and SQIVND (reference sequence). V lost 1 base and J 7 bases, leaving 8 bases between the germline ends. CDR3 bases: TGTGCCAGTAGTATAGGCGCGGCGGAGCAGTACTTC. Encoded protein: CASSIGAAEQYF.

The chain carries TRBV6-2 or TRBV6-3 and TRBJ1-4; D gene ambiguous. CDR1 is MNHEY, CDR2 SVGEGT, per germline. The CDR3 loop spans 11 amino acids. Trimming removed 5 bases at V and 12 bases at J, with 10 bases between. DNA for the CDR3: TGTGCCAGCAGTACTGTAGACCAACTGTTTTTT. Protein product: CASSTVDQLFF.

The chain links TRBV5-6 to TRBJ1-3, with D uncertain. V was clipped by 2 bases and J by 3 bases, with 9 bases between them. Germline-derived CDR1 and CDR2 are SGHDT and YYEEEE. The CDR3 length is 14 residues. CDR3 bases: TGTGCCAGCAGCTTACGAGGGAGTGGAAACACCATATATTTT. It is translated as CASSLRGSGNTIYF.

In its sample, this clone was seen once. The J gene is TRBJ2-1, the V gene TRBV19; 9 bases map to TRBD1. The CDR3 is 14 amino acids. CDR1 and CDR2 (germline): LNHDA, SQIVND (reference sequence). V lost 6 bases to trimming and J lost 6 bases; unmatched junction nucleotides: 6. The CDR3: CASRMGQGINEQFF. For the CDR3, the DNA is TGTGCCAGTAGGATGGGACAGGGTATCAATGAGCAGTTCTTC.

J is TRBJ2-7 and V is TRBV11-2, with 7 bases matching TRBD1. V shed 5 bases, J shed 4 bases, and the junction held 11 bases outside the gene matches. Per the germline V gene, CDR1 is SGHAT and CDR2 is FQNNGV. This CDR3 region has 15 residues. CDR3 sequence: CASSPRTTGFYEQYF. The CDR3 DNA reads as TGTGCCAGCAGCCCACGAACGACAGGGTTTTACGAGCAGTACTTC.

This clone came up once. V and J are TRBV4-1 and TRBJ2-3; 10 positions match TRBD1. This CDR3 comprises 17 residues. Germline assignment: CDR1 MGHRA and CDR2 YSYEKL. Unmatched junction bases numbered 11, after V lost 4 bases and J lost 4 bases. CDR3 DNA: TGCGCCAGCAGCCTTACTCTTTCCGGGACAGGGGCAGATACGCAGTATTTT. The encoded protein is CASSLTLSGTGADTQYF.

V is TRBV2 and J is TRBJ1-2, with 8 bases matching TRBD1. In germline, CDR1 is SNHLY, CDR2 FYNNEI. Trimming at V came to 6 bases and at J to 0 bases, leaving 15 bases not matched to a gene. The CDR3 contains 18 residues. As DNA, the CDR3 is TGTGCCAGCAGGTTGACAGGGGCGCCGGTCTCCTCTAACTATGGCTACACCTTC. It yields the protein CASRLTGAPVSSNYGYTF.

The CDR3 spells CASSLLTEQETQYF. In DNA form, the CDR3 reads TGTGCCAGCAGCTTACTGACAGAGCAAGAGACCCAGTACTTC. This chain connects TRBV13 to TRBJ2-5; D perhaps matches TRBD1 (5 bases). The V end lost 2 bases, the J end lost 2 bases, and 9 bases lay between the germline ends. The CDR3 sequence is 14 residues long. CDR1 and CDR2 from the germline V gene are PRHDT and FYEKMQ (reference sequence).

The chain combines TRBV3-1 (or the pseudogene TRBV3-2) with TRBJ1-2; 12 positions match TRBD1. The CDR3 is 18 amino acids. With V trimmed by 2 bases and J by 4 bases, 11 bases remained unmatched. CDR1 is LGHDT and CDR2 is YNNKEL in the germline V gene (reference sequence). As DNA, the CDR3 is TGTGCCAGCAGCCAATACGTCTCCGGGACAGGGGGCGCCTATGGCTACACCTTC. Encoded protein: CASSQYVSGTGGAYGYTF.

This rearrangement joins TRBV11-2 to TRBJ2-5; D may be TRBD2 (7 bases). The ends were cut back, 7 bases at V and 5 bases at J, with 17 bases in the middle. Germline CDR1 is SGHAT and CDR2 is FQNNGV. This CDR3 is 14 amino acids long. CDR3 in DNA: TGTGCCAGCACCCCCCGGGGGGCAGGTGAGACCCAGTACTTC. Amino acids: CASTPRGAGETQYF.

The chain carries TRBV11-3 and TRBJ2-2, with D possibly being TRBD2 (5 bases). Per germline, CDR1 SGHNT and CDR2 YENEEA. The V end was cut by 0 bases, the J end by 10 bases, with 15 bases between. The CDR3 extends over 15 amino acids. The CDR3 nucleotides read TGTGCCAGCAGCTTAGATTTTTCCGGGGTTGAGGAGCTGTTTTTT. This sequence encodes CASSLDFSGVEELFF.